These 29 T cell receptor beta chains share one sample of origin, sequenced in a study of CD8+CD57+ T cells in acquired aplastic anemia. All sequencing subjects had displayed CD8+CD57+ cell expansion on flow cytometry. TCR beta VDJ and CDR3 profiling used genomic DNA as template. TCRdb processed the reads anew with MiXCR; each CDR3 protein has one entry. The table has approximately 220,000 distinct CDR3 sequences, approximately 45% seen once. The sequenced material came from sorted CD4+, CD8+, or CD8+CD57+ T cells (not recorded which) from PBMCs. The receptors were sampled from a human donor with aplastic anemia.

In its sample, this clonotype was seen many times. V is TRBV9 and J is TRBJ2-1; D is unclear. With 0 bases removed from V and 5 bases from J, the gap between germline ends came to 3 bases. Germline V gene data show CDR1 as SGDLS and CDR2 as YYNGEE. CDR3 size: 12 residues. CDR3 sequence (DNA): TGTGCCAGCAGCGTAGGAAACAATGAGCAGTTCTTC. It codes for CASSVGNNEQFF. Looking up the rest from reference TRBV9 and TRBJ2-1 gives the full variable domain: DSGVTQTPKHLITATGQRVTLRCSPRSGDLSVYWYQQSLDQGLQFLIQYYNGEERAKGNILERFSAQQFPDLHSELNLSSLELGDSALYFCASSVGNNEQFFGPGTRLTVL.

This clonotype was counted a few times. V is TRBV7-9 and J is TRBJ2-7, with 10 bases identical to TRBD2. V lost 0 bases to trimming and J lost 5 bases; unmatched junction nucleotides: 4. Germline V gene lookup returns CDR1 SEHNR and CDR2 FQNEAQ (reference sequence). CDR3 size: 15 residues. The DNA of the CDR3 is TGTGCCAGCAGCTTAGCCTCGGGACTAGCGAACGAGCAGTACTTC. Translating it yields CASSLASGLANEQYF.

This clonotype showed up many times. The chain joins TRBV5-8 to TRBJ1-5; D is unresolved. Trimming pared 1 base from V and 4 bases from J, leaving 9 bases between. CDR3 size: 14 residues. In germline, CDR1 is SGHTS, CDR2 YDEGEE. CDR3 nucleotides: TGTGCCAGCAGCTTGTGGAGGGATAATCAGCCCCAGCATTTT. Protein sequence: CASSLWRDNQPQHF.

This clonotype appeared once. The V call is TRBV15, the J call TRBJ1-3; 8 bases agree with TRBD1. The germline V gene has CDR1 LNHNV and CDR2 YYDKDF (reference sequence). With V trimmed by 7 bases and J by 16 bases, 12 bases remained unmatched. CDR3 length: 12 residues. CDR3 in amino acids: CATTELGQASYF. Written as DNA, the CDR3 is TGTGCCACCACCGAATTGGGACAGGCCAGCTATTTT.

The chain has TRBV15 and TRBJ2-3; D unresolved. V lost 0 bases and J 2 bases, leaving 15 bases between the germline ends. CDR1 is LNHNV, CDR2 YYDKDF, per germline (reference sequence). The CDR3 runs to 17 residues. CDR3 bases: TGTGCCACCAGCAGAGACCTCTCGAGCAAGAACACAGATACGCAGTATTTT. This translates into CATSRDLSSKNTDTQYF.

The table lists this clonotype with many counts. This sequence joins TRBV5-6 and TRBJ1-1; no clear D. V lost 2 bases, J lost 0 bases, and 2 bases lay in between. CDR3 length: 12 amino acids. Germline CDR1 SGHDT, CDR2 YYEEEE. The chain's CDR3 is CASSFLNTEAFF. The CDR3 DNA reads as TGTGCCAGCAGCTTTTTGAACACTGAAGCTTTCTTT.

This clonotype was found many times. The junction departs from germline at one end; a sequencing error may be responsible. The rearrangement links TRBV7-3 to TRBJ2-6; D is possibly TRBD2 (5 bases). The CDR3 is made up of 16 amino acids. Per the germline V gene, CDR1 is SGHTA and CDR2 is FQGTGA. The CDR3 here is CVSSSPGWAGANVLTF. The CDR3 coding sequence is TGTGTCAGCAGCTCGCCGGGGTGGGCTGGGGCCAACGTCCTGACTTTC.

Only a few counts were recorded for this clonotype. V is TRBV29-1 and J is TRBJ1-2; TRBD1 matches 12 bases. J was trimmed by 8 bases and V by 4 bases; bases with no gene match: 5. The germline CDR1 and CDR2 sequences are SQVTM and ANQGSEA. The CDR3 is 13 residues long. Written as DNA, the CDR3 is TGCAGCGTTGTGGGACAGGGGGCGAAGGGCTACACCTTC. It encodes CSVVGQGAKGYTF.

This clonotype was found many times. The chain couples TRBV6-1 to TRBJ1-5; 8 bases fit TRBD1. Germline V CDR1 and CDR2: MNHNS, SASEGT. Trimming took 5 bases from V and 2 from J; bases not matched to a gene: 5. This CDR3 contains 15 residues. The CDR3 is CASSKDRDGNQPQHF. The CDR3 DNA follows: TGTGCCAGCAGTAAGGACAGGGATGGCAATCAGCCCCAGCATTTT.

Here the CDR3 reads CSARDPQGLPLHF. CDR3 coding DNA: TGCAGTGCTAGAGACCCTCAGGGGTTACCCCTCCACTTT. J is TRBJ1-6 and V is TRBV20-1; the D gene is possibly TRBD1 (6 bases). Germline assignment: CDR1 DFQATT and CDR2 SNEGSKA (reference sequence). The CDR3 is 13 amino acids. The V gene lost 0 bases and the J gene lost 12 bases, with 12 bases spanning the gap.

To note about this clonotype: One base away lies a much larger clone, so this may be a sequencing read error. The genes are TRBV14 and TRBJ2-1; 8 bases line up with TRBD2. V was clipped by 1 base and J by 7 bases; unmatched bases: 12. Germline CDR1 and CDR2: SGHDN and FVKESK. This CDR3 spans 17 amino acids. The CDR3: CASSQASGAGGANEQFF. For the CDR3, the DNA is TGTGCCAGCAGCCAAGCTTCTGGGGCGGGAGGCGCTAATGAGCAGTTCTTC.

The rearrangement joins TRBV19 to TRBJ1-6; D gene ambiguous. CDR1 is LNHDA, CDR2 SQIVND, per germline (reference sequence). Between the trimmed V and J ends, which lost 2 bases and 5 bases, there was a span of 7 bases. CDR3 length: 14 residues. Here the CDR3 DNA reads TGTGCCAGTAGTATACGAGTTAATAATTCACCCCTCCACTTT. Amino acids: CASSIRVNNSPLHF.

This clonotype was detected ten times or more. The chain recombines TRBV3-1 with TRBJ2-7; the D gene is possibly TRBD2 (6 bases). Germline V gene data show CDR1 as LGHDT and CDR2 as YNNKEL (reference sequence). Trimming removed 4 bases at V and 4 bases at J, with 11 bases between. This CDR3 has 13 amino acids. The CDR3 DNA follows: TGTGCCAGCAGCCCCGGAGGGCCGTACGAGCAGTACTTC. Its translation: CASSPGGPYEQYF.

The rearrangement links TRBV9 to TRBJ2-2, with TRBD1 identical over 9 bases. J lost 3 bases, V lost 0 bases, and 3 bases had no gene match. The CDR3 has 16 amino acids. Germline loops: CDR1 SGDLS, CDR2 YYNGEE. The chain's CDR3 is CASSVGGQGYTGELFF. The CDR3 DNA is TGTGCCAGCAGCGTAGGAGGACAGGGGTACACCGGGGAGCTGTTTTTT.

The J gene is TRBJ2-7, the V gene TRBV19; either TRBD1 or TRBD2 may fit D (5 bases each). CDR3 length equals 15 residues. V was clipped by 5 bases and J by 4 bases, with 18 bases between them. Germline V gene sequence: CDR1 LNHDA, CDR2 SQIVND (reference sequence). The CDR3 here is CASSPGTSPPYEQYF. As DNA, the CDR3 is TGTGCCAGTAGTCCCGGGACGTCACCACCTTACGAGCAGTACTTC.

Comment on this clonotype: This may be a read error, as it is one base from a much larger clone. The genes are TRBV6-5 and TRBJ2-7; D not certain. With 2 bases removed from V and 3 bases from J, the gap between germline ends came to 11 bases. Per germline, CDR1 MNHEY and CDR2 SVGAGI. The CDR3 runs to 14 residues. Here the CDR3 DNA reads TGTGCCAGCAGTTACGGGCAGCCTTACTACGAGCAGTACTTC. As protein: CASSYGQPYYEQYF.

This clonotype came up many times. The chain couples TRBV20-1 to TRBJ2-7; possibly TRBD1 or TRBD2 for D (5 bases each). The CDR3 totals 18 residues. In germline, CDR1 is DFQATT, CDR2 SNEGSKA (reference sequence). The V end was cut by 0 bases, the J end by 2 bases, with 23 bases between. CDR3 loop: CSARDRLKLTREPYEQYF. For the CDR3, the DNA is TGCAGTGCTAGAGATCGCCTCAAGTTAACCAGGGAGCCCTACGAGCAGTACTTC.

This chain uses TRBV6-4 with TRBJ2-1; TRBD2 is a possible D gene (7 bases). CDR1 is MRHNA, CDR2 SNTAGT, per germline. CDR3 size: 14 residues. With 6 bases removed from V and 8 bases from J, the gap between germline ends came to 17 bases. The CDR3 DNA follows: TGTGCCAGCAGCTCAGGGGCGGGGAGGGATGAGCAGTTCTTC. The encoded protein is CASSSGAGRDEQFF.

The chain is built from TRBV20-1 and TRBJ2-7, with 12 positions matching TRBD2. V lost 0 bases to trimming and J lost 7 bases; unmatched junction nucleotides: 10. CDR3 length equals 16 residues. Germline assignment: CDR1 DFQATT and CDR2 SNEGSKA (reference sequence). The CDR3 sequence is CSARDPSTSGSREQYF. The CDR3 DNA reads TGCAGTGCTAGAGACCCCTCGACTAGCGGGAGTAGAGAGCAGTACTTC.

This clonotype appeared many times. V and J are TRBV7-9 and TRBJ2-7; maybe TRBD1 (5 bases). CDR1 and CDR2 from the germline V gene are SEHNR and FQNEAQ (reference sequence). V lost 5 bases and J lost 2, with 16 bases in between. The CDR3 runs to 15 residues. CDR3 DNA: TGTGCCAGCAGCCCTAACCGAACAGGAACCTACGAGCAGTACTTC. It encodes CASSPNRTGTYEQYF. Variable domain in full (rest from reference TRBV7-9 and TRBJ2-7): DTGVSQNPRHKITKRGQNVTFRCDPISEHNRLYWYRQTLGQGPEFLTYFQNEAQLEKSRLLSDRFSAERPKGSFSTLEIQRTEQGDSAMYLCASSPNRTGTYEQYFGPGTRLTVT.

The chain is built from TRBV6-6 and TRBJ1-5; possible D gene TRBD1, 6 bases. The germline CDR1 and CDR2 sequences are MNHNY and SVGAGI (reference sequence). This CDR3 spans 15 amino acids. Trimming removed 0 bases from V and 3 bases from J, with 9 bases in between. CDR3 amino acids: CASSYSDSSNQPQHF. The CDR3 coding sequence is TGTGCCAGCAGTTACTCGGACAGTTCCAATCAGCCCCAGCATTTT.

J is TRBJ1-4 and V is TRBV2; 8 nucleotides agree with TRBD1. This CDR3 comprises 15 residues. V lost 7 bases to trimming and J lost 8 bases; unmatched junction nucleotides: 12. In germline, CDR1 is SNHLY, CDR2 FYNNEI. The CDR3 reads CASTYNRDRYEKLFF. CDR3 sequence (DNA): TGTGCCAGCACCTATAACCGGGACAGGTACGAAAAACTGTTTTTT.

The chain has TRBV11-3 and TRBJ2-2, with 12 bases lining up with TRBD2. Germline V gene data show CDR1 as SGHNT and CDR2 as YENEEA. V was pared by 5 bases and J by 5 bases, with 9 bases of the junction left unmatched. This CDR3 is 17 amino acids long. For the CDR3, the DNA is TGTGCCAGCAGCCGCACCGCCGGGACTAGCGGGACCGGGGAGCTGTTTTTT. It codes for CASSRTAGTSGTGELFF.

This clonotype was detected ten times or more. The rearrangement uses TRBV7-8 and TRBJ2-7; tentative D call: TRBD1 (5 bases). Trimming pared 7 bases from V and 0 bases from J, leaving 13 bases between. From germline, CDR1 is SGHVS and CDR2 FQNEAQ. The CDR3 contains 14 residues. CDR3 DNA: TGTGCCAGCACCGGACCGACAGTCTCCTACGAGCAGTACTTC. Encoded protein: CASTGPTVSYEQYF.

A single count supports this clonotype. A much larger clone lies one base from this, so it may be a read error. The J gene is TRBJ1-5, the V gene TRBV5-4; D is possibly TRBD1 (6 bases). The CDR3 loop spans 15 amino acids. V was trimmed by 4 bases and J by 7 bases, leaving 18 bases between them. Germline assignment: CDR1 SGHNT and CDR2 YYREEE (reference sequence). The CDR3 here is CASSAKPGVGQPQHF. The CDR3 bases are TGTGCCAGCAGCGCAAAGCCAGGGGTGGGCCAGCCCCAGCATTTT.

This clonotype was seen at least ten times. The CDR3 protein is CASSPLAGGNGELFF. The CDR3 DNA reads as TGTGCCAGCAGCCCACTAGCGGGGGGGAACGGGGAGCTGTTTTTT. The chain employs TRBV7-3 and TRBJ2-2; 13 bases agree with TRBD2. Germline V gene lookup returns CDR1 SGHTA and CDR2 FQGTGA. The CDR3 covers 15 residues. J was trimmed by 7 bases and V by 5 bases; bases with no gene match: 4.

This clonotype was observed a few times. The chain is built from TRBV27 and TRBJ1-2; no firm D call. Germline V CDR1 and CDR2: MNHEY, SMNVEV (reference sequence). This CDR3 comprises 19 residues. V was cut by 5 bases and J by 2 bases, with 27 bases left in between. In DNA form, the CDR3 reads TGTGCCAGCAGTGCGGGGATGTACGTGTGGTCCAGTGTAAACTATGGCTACACCTTC. It codes for CASSAGMYVWSSVNYGYTF.

This clonotype was counted many times. The rearrangement uses TRBV10-2 and TRBJ2-7; 12 bases are shared with TRBD2. This CDR3 region has 17 residues. The V and J ends lost 8 bases and 6 bases, in that order; junction bases with no gene match: 17. Looked up from germline, CDR1 is WSHSY and CDR2 is SAAADI. CDR3 loop: CASHDEGLAGSQPEQYF. The CDR3 DNA follows: TGCGCCAGCCACGACGAAGGACTAGCGGGAAGCCAGCCCGAGCAGTACTTC.

This clonotype turned up a few times. The rearrangement uses TRBV29-1 and TRBJ1-2, with D possibly matching TRBD1 (5 bases). The germline V gene has CDR1 SQVTM and CDR2 ANQGSEA. Trimming removed 2 bases at V and 0 bases at J, with 10 bases between. CDR3 length: 14 residues. CDR3 sequence (DNA): TGCAGCGTTGAACAAGGACAATCTAACTATGGCTACACCTTC. Amino acid sequence: CSVEQGQSNYGYTF.